The present T cell receptor (beta chain) was sequenced within a study of cytomegalovirus exposure and HLA in healthy donors. Findings and caveats of the study: It was reported in a later analysis that an Asian-associated ancestry cluster showed fewer N-insertions than the 666-donor mean. Association with HLA alleles at 0.05 false discovery rate was found for roughly 17,000 TCR beta sequences in a later analysis. Follow-up analysis seemed to connect common viral pathogens with several of the most significant clusters identified.

V was clipped by 4 bases and J by 0 bases; unmatched bases: 5. In germline, CDR1 is LGHNA, CDR2 YNFKEQ. The CDR3 loop spans 16 amino acids. This clone was seen only a few times. The antigen remains undetermined. With 60 Vbeta and 13 Jbeta primers, the PCR was carried out. Measured with immunoSEQ multiplex PCR; TCRdb has only the in-frame clones, and not every one. The table lists about 190,000 clones, about 87% of them singletons. Material for sequencing was PBMCs. The origin of this receptor is a man aged 25-40 years in good health and CMV-seronegative. The V call is TRBV4-2, the J call TRBJ1-3; 8 bases align to TRBD1. The CDR3 loop reads CASSRDRGSSGNTIYF. The CDR3 DNA sequence: TGTGCCAGCAGCCGAGACAGGGGCAGCTCTGGAAACACCATATATTTT.